The T cell receptor beta chain under discussion was sequenced for a study of Ad26.COV2.S vaccination and SARS-CoV-2 variants. Sample treatment: over 15 received Ad26.COV2.S at low or high dose, single or two shots; 5 received placebo; per-sample allocation not given. Specimens were obtained on day 63 following the first vaccine or placebo injection. TCRdb's table, derived via immunoSEQ multiplex PCR, lists solely in-frame clones and lacks some. The data show under 400,000 clones, roughly 84% seen once. The CDR3 has 13 amino acids. The V gene lost 7 bases and the J gene lost 8 bases, with 14 bases spanning the gap. CDR1 and CDR2 (germline): SNHLY, FYNNEI.

The chain joins TRBV2 to TRBJ1-4; D unresolved. Specimen: peripheral blood, collected in a trial of Ad26.COV2.S vaccine versus placebo. The source of this sequence is a person aged 18-65 years who received the Ad26.COV2.S COVID-19 vaccine or a placebo. The CDR3 nucleotides read TGTGCCAGCAAGGGAGGGCAAGGGGAAAAACTGTTTTTT. It specifies CASKGGQGEKLFF.